This is a list of T cell receptor beta chains from one sample in a study of T cell responses to AZD1222 COVID-19 vaccine. Some clones are missing from TCRdb's copy, which holds only in-frame ones; the method was immunoSEQ multiplex PCR. The profile covers tens of thousands of clones, with roughly 87% appearing a single time and under 7% taken by the ten largest. The sample here was peripheral blood, taken on day 0 of AZD1222 vaccination. Source of these receptors: an adult in good health. Both conserved end residues are part of each CDR3. A D gene is named only where the DNA matches it firmly. Where a row states a size, it is once, few, many or the class of an expanded clone; other rows omit it.

>-|TRBD2|TRBV5-4|16|TRBJ2-3
TGTGCCAGCAGCTCTCCGGGACTAGAGGCGTCGGATACGCAGTATTTT
CASSSPGLEASDTQYF
>-|TRBD1|TRBV9|15|TRBJ2-5
TGTGCCAGCAGCCACAGTGGACAGGCCCAAGAGACCCAGTACTTC
CASSHSGQAQETQYF
>once|-|TRBV7-2|14|TRBJ2-3
TGTGCCAGCAGCTTACTTCCCACCACAGATACGCAGTATTTT
CASSLLPTTDTQYF
>-|-|TRBV9|16|TRBJ2-5
TGTGCCAGCAGCGTACAATTACAGGGTTCGCAAGAGACCCAGTACTTC
CASSVQLQGSQETQYF
>-|-|TRBV3-1/TRBV3-2|15|TRBJ2-7
TGTGCCAGCAGCCAAGAAAGTGGGAGTTCCTACGAGCAGTACTTC
CASSQESGSSYEQYF
>few|-|TRBV5-1|12|TRBJ2-1
TGCGCCAGCAATTTGGGAGGTGGGAAGCAGTTCTTC
CASNLGGGKQFF
>-|-|TRBV3-1/TRBV3-2|14|TRBJ1-2
TGTGCCAGCAGCTCCCCCCAGGGGACCGGTGGCTACACCTTC
CASSSPQGTGGYTF
>-|-|TRBV9|13|TRBJ1-1
TGTGCCAGCAGGTCCGGGTCGAACACTGAAGCTTTCTTT
CASRSGSNTEAFF
>-|TRBD1|TRBV6-5|15|TRBJ2-7
TGTGCCAGCAGGCCCGGACAGGGTTGGGGCTACGAGCAGTACTTC
CASRPGQGWGYEQYF
>-|TRBD2|TRBV18|15|TRBJ2-7
TGTGCCAGCTCACCAAAGACTAGCGGGACCTACGAGCAGTACTTC
CASSPKTSGTYEQYF
>-|-|TRBV4-1|14|TRBJ1-2
TGCGCCAGCAGCCAAGTTGCCGAATACTATGGCTACACCTTC
CASSQVAEYYGYTF
>-|-|TRBV7-9|15|TRBJ2-3
TGTGCCAGCAGCTTAGGGAGAGTTAGCACAGATACGCAGTATTTT
CASSLGRVSTDTQYF
>once|TRBD2|TRBV19|15|TRBJ2-3
TGTGCCACCACCCCCACGTGGGCGGGAGAAAATACGCAGTATTTT
CATTPTWAGENTQYF
>-|TRBD2|TRBV28|16|TRBJ2-7
TGTGCCAGCAGTCCCCACTCTAGCGGGAGCCTTTACGAGCAGTACTTC
CASSPHSSGSLYEQYF
>-|TRBD2|TRBV27|15|TRBJ2-1
TGTGCCAGCACCCGACTAGCGGGAGGCTACAATGAGCAGTTCTTC
CASTRLAGGYNEQFF
>once|-|TRBV2|14|TRBJ2-7
TGTGCCAGCAGAGAAACGACAGTTACCTACGAGCAGTACTTC
CASRETTVTYEQYF
>-|-|TRBV27|17|TRBJ2-1
TGTGCCAGCAGTACATCCTACCGGGACCCGCCTCTTAATGAGCAGTTCTTC
CASSTSYRDPPLNEQFF
>-|TRBD2|TRBV7-8|14|TRBJ2-7
TGTGCCAGCACCCGGGGGGGGGCGAATAACGAGCAGTACTTC
CASTRGGANNEQYF
>-|-|TRBV20-1|15|TRBJ1-2
TGCAGTGCTAGTAAGACAGTTTCAGCTAACTATGGCTACACCTTC
CSASKTVSANYGYTF
>-|-|TRBV19|15|TRBJ2-2
TGTGCCAGTAGTATAGTGCGGCTGAACACCGGGGAGCTGTTTTTT
CASSIVRLNTGELFF
>-|-|TRBV7-2|13|TRBJ1-1
TGTGCCAGCAGCTTTCGCCTGAACACTGAAGCTTTCTTT
CASSFRLNTEAFF
>-|-|TRBV7-3|14|TRBJ2-2
TGTGCCAGCAGGGCCCAATCGGGGACCGGGGAGCTGTTTTTT
CASRAQSGTGELFF
>-|-|TRBV18|12|TRBJ1-2
TGTGCCAGCTCACCCGGGCGGGATGGCTACACCTTC
CASSPGRDGYTF
>-|TRBD1|TRBV28|14|TRBJ2-2
TGTGCCAGCAGACGTACAGGGGGATTCGGGGAGCTGTTTTTT
CASRRTGGFGELFF
>-|-|TRBV27|14|TRBJ2-1
TGTGCCAGCAGACGGGAGTTGGCCTACAATGAGCAGTTCTTC
CASRRELAYNEQFF
>-|TRBD2|TRBV5-1|15|TRBJ2-1
TGCGCCAGCAGCTCGGGACTAGCGGGAGGCAATGAGCAGTTCTTC
CASSSGLAGGNEQFF
>once|-|TRBV5-1|13|TRBJ2-1
TGCGCCAGCAGCTCCGGAATAAACAATGAGCAGTTCTTC
CASSSGINNEQFF
>-|TRBD2|TRBV6-5|14|TRBJ2-1
TGTGCCAGCACCCCCTGGGAGGGCTACAATGAGCAGTTCTTC
CASTPWEGYNEQFF
>-|-|TRBV7-3|14|TRBJ2-3
TGTGCCAGCAGCCAAGGGGCGGGCACAGATACGCAGTATTTT
CASSQGAGTDTQYF
>-|TRBD1|TRBV5-1|15|TRBJ1-2
TGCGCCAGCAGAGAGCGACAGGGGAGTAAGGATGGCTACACCTTC
CASRERQGSKDGYTF
>-|-|TRBV19|13|TRBJ2-2
TGTGCCAGTAGTCAATTGACAGACGGGGAGCTGTTTTTT
CASSQLTDGELFF